These 26 T cell receptor beta chains share one sample of origin, sequenced in a study of T cell responses to AZD1222 COVID-19 vaccine (dated by TCRdb to the early 2020s). Per the publication, the time point label means: baseline before first vaccination. Libraries came from the immunoSEQ multiplex PCR assay. The table comes from immuneACCESS by way of TCRdb, which keeps in-frame sequences with V and J called. Part of the clones is missing from these tables; in studies checked, under half for an unresolved V gene and the rest for unknown reasons. The sample yields around 100,000 clones; around 95% were counted once. The ten largest clonotypes hold 2% to 2.5% of the sample. The starting material was peripheral blood, obtained on day 0 of AZD1222 vaccination. The receptors derive from an adult in good health.

The chain combines TRBV5-5 with TRBJ2-7; D is uncertain. Germline CDR1 and CDR2: SGHKS and YYEKEE (reference sequence). Deletions cut 4 bases from V and 1 base from J, with 9 bases between. This CDR3 is 13 amino acids long. CDR3 region: CASSGRGSYEQYF. The CDR3 DNA is TGTGCCAGCAGCGGTCGAGGATCCTACGAGCAGTACTTC.

Only a few counts were recorded for this clone. J is TRBJ1-1 and V is TRBV6-5; D call uncertain. V dropped 6 bases and J dropped 0 bases, with 8 bases sitting between them. The CDR3 has 13 residues. The germline V gene encodes CDR1 MNHEY and CDR2 SVGAGI. The CDR3 sequence: CASSFDLNTEAFF. CDR3 bases: TGTGCCAGCAGCTTCGACCTGAACACTGAAGCTTTCTTT.

The chain has TRBV7-2 and TRBJ2-3; D gene unclear. Trimming removed 4 bases at V and 4 bases at J, with 6 bases between. The germline gives CDR1 SGHTA, CDR2 FQGNSA. This CDR3 has 12 amino acids. The CDR3 loop is CASSSFSDTQYF. CDR3 bases: TGTGCCAGCAGCTCCTTTTCAGATACGCAGTATTTT.

This clone was seen a handful of times. CDR3: CASSSTSGGAGGELFF. In DNA form, the CDR3 reads TGTGCCAGCAGCTCCACTAGCGGGGGGGCCGGAGGGGAGCTGTTTTTT. The V and J genes are TRBV7-2 and TRBJ2-2; 13 nucleotides line up with TRBD2. Germline V gene lookup returns CDR1 SGHTA and CDR2 FQGNSA. The length of the CDR3 is 16 residues. The ends lost 4 bases at V and 8 bases at J; junction bases unmatched: 7.

This clone was detected only once. The V and J genes are TRBV13 and TRBJ1-2; perhaps TRBD1 as D (5 bases). Germline lookup yields CDR1 PRHDT and CDR2 FYEKMQ (reference sequence). The CDR3 consists of 20 residues. V was cut by 2 bases and J by 1 base, with 26 bases left in between. The CDR3 here is CASSLHPPVGAIMDNYGYTF. The CDR3 nucleotides read TGTGCCAGCAGCTTACACCCCCCGGTAGGGGCTATAATGGATAACTATGGCTACACCTTC.

The rearrangement uses TRBV7-2 and TRBJ2-1; 12 bases fit TRBD2. The CDR3 length is 17 residues. The V and J ends lost 0 bases and 7 bases, in that order; junction bases with no gene match: 7. The germline V gene has CDR1 SGHTA and CDR2 FQGNSA. DNA of the CDR3: TGTGCCAGCAGCTTAGCAAGACTAGCGGGAGTCTCGAATGAGCAGTTCTTC. It codes for CASSLARLAGVSNEQFF. The variable domain in full, with the rest retrieved from reference TRBV7-2 and TRBJ2-1, is GAGVSQSPSNKVTEKGKDVELRCDPISGHTALYWYRQSLGQGLEFLIYFQGNSAPDKSGLPSDRFSAERTGGSVSTLTIQRTQQEDSAVYLCASSLARLAGVSNEQFFGPGTRLTVL.

The chain links TRBV3-1 (or the pseudogene TRBV3-2) to TRBJ1-1; possible D gene TRBD1, 6 bases. Germline V gene sequence: CDR1 LGHDT, CDR2 YNNKEL (reference sequence). The length of the CDR3 is 14 residues. Deletions cut 4 bases from V and 0 bases from J, with 9 bases between. CDR3 nucleotides: TGTGCCAGCAGCCGGAGGGGGATGAACACTGAAGCTTTCTTT. Amino acid sequence: CASSRRGMNTEAFF.

This chain joins TRBV10-3 and TRBJ2-5; D might be TRBD2 (6 bases). V was cut by 4 bases and J by 4 bases, with 19 bases left in between. This CDR3 contains 16 residues. Germline CDR1 reads ENHRY; CDR2 reads SYGVKD. This chain's CDR3 is CAISGKEGLRPETQYF. The CDR3 DNA sequence: TGTGCCATCAGTGGTAAGGAGGGTTTGAGGCCAGAGACCCAGTACTTC.

The chain has TRBV7-2 and TRBJ1-5; D perhaps matches TRBD1 (5 bases). CDR3 length equals 13 residues. V was clipped by 7 bases and J by 1 base, with 8 bases between them. CDR1 SGHTA and CDR2 FQGNSA come from the germline V gene. CDR3 sequence: CASTRDSNQPQHF. The CDR3, as DNA: TGTGCCAGCACCAGGGACAGCAATCAGCCCCAGCATTTT.

This chain uses TRBV27 with TRBJ1-2; TRBD1 matches 9 bases. Germline V gives CDR1 MNHEY, CDR2 SMNVEV (reference sequence). Trimming removed 8 bases from V and 0 bases from J; junction bases left unmatched: 10. The CDR3 loop spans 16 amino acids. CDR3: CASCRTGDPANYGYTF. For the CDR3, the DNA is TGTGCCAGCTGTCGGACAGGGGATCCCGCTAACTATGGCTACACCTTC.

The chain is built from TRBV29-1 and TRBJ2-1; D ambiguous. The CDR3 contains 11 residues. Trimming stripped 3 bases from V and 6 bases from J, with 6 bases between. CDR1 is SQVTM and CDR2 is ANQGSEA in the germline V gene. CDR3 sequence (DNA): TGCAGCGTTGAGACCACCAATGAGCAGTTCTTC. Translated, it gives CSVETTNEQFF.

This clone was found once. CDR3 loop: CASSPTVGGMNTGELFF. CDR3 nucleotides: TGTGCCAGCAGCCCCACGGTCGGGGGAATGAACACCGGGGAGCTGTTTTTT. The chain joins TRBV9 to TRBJ2-2; D may be TRBD2 (6 bases). Trimming stripped 4 bases from V and 1 base from J, with 17 bases between. The CDR3 sequence is 17 residues long. CDR1 is SGDLS and CDR2 is YYNGEE in the germline V gene.

The chain links TRBV5-6 to TRBJ1-1; D possibly corresponds to TRBD1 (6 bases). CDR1 SGHDT and CDR2 YYEEEE come from the germline V gene. Trimming pared 4 bases from V and 6 bases from J, leaving 16 bases between. This CDR3 is built from 14 residues. The CDR3 region has the DNA TGTGCCAGCAGCCTTTGGGGGCCCGGGGCTGAAGCTTTCTTT. Encoded protein: CASSLWGPGAEAFF. The full variable domain, in which reference TRBV5-6 and TRBJ1-1 provide the parts outside the CDR3, is DAGVTQSPTHLIKTRGQQVTLRCSPKSGHDTVSWYQQALGQGPQFIFQYYEEEERQRGNFPDRFSGHQFPNYSSELNVNALLLGDSALYLCASSLWGPGAEAFFGQGTRLTVV.

The chain employs TRBV5-1 and TRBJ2-5; 7 bases agree with TRBD2. The CDR3 has 15 residues. J lost 4 bases, V lost 4 bases, and 10 bases had no gene match. Germline V gives CDR1 SGHRS, CDR2 YFSETQ. The CDR3 sequence is CASSNTVRGGETQYF. Here the CDR3 DNA reads TGCGCCAGCAGCAACACAGTGCGCGGGGGAGAGACCCAGTACTTC.

The rearrangement joins TRBV7-9 to TRBJ1-4, with TRBD1 identical over 7 bases. Germline V gives CDR1 SEHNR, CDR2 FQNEAQ (reference sequence). V was clipped by 5 bases and J by 0 bases; unmatched bases: 9. This CDR3 spans 17 amino acids. The CDR3: CASSREGAAATNEKLFF. DNA for the CDR3: TGTGCCAGCAGCCGAGAGGGGGCAGCTGCAACTAATGAAAAACTGTTTTTT.

CDR3 region: CASQTARVVNTEAFF. The CDR3 coding sequence is TGTGCCAGCCAAACCGCCAGGGTCGTGAACACTGAAGCTTTCTTT. The chain combines TRBV7-8 with TRBJ1-1, with D maybe TRBD1 (5 bases). The germline V and J ends were trimmed by 8 bases and 0 bases, with 16 bases remaining between them. Germline CDR1 reads SGHVS; CDR2 reads FQNEAQ. This CDR3 is built from 15 residues.

The chain employs TRBV5-1 and TRBJ1-1, with D possibly matching TRBD1 (5 bases). The CDR3 is made up of 14 amino acids. The V and J ends lost 0 bases and 10 bases respectively, with 16 bases between them. Germline loops: CDR1 SGHRS, CDR2 YFSETQ. CDR3 sequence (DNA): TGCGCCAGCAGCTTGGCGATGGGGGAGGGGAGAGCTTTCTTT. Translated, it gives CASSLAMGEGRAFF.

The gene calls are TRBV11-2 and TRBJ2-1; D remains ambiguous. V dropped 2 bases and J dropped 5 bases, with 10 bases sitting between them. CDR3 length: 14 amino acids. CDR1 is SGHAT, CDR2 FQNNGV, per germline. CDR3 sequence: CASSLFTLNNEQFF. The CDR3 coding sequence is TGTGCCAGCAGCTTATTTACCCTAAACAATGAGCAGTTCTTC. The full variable domain, completed using reference TRBV11-2 and TRBJ2-1, is EAGVAQSPRYKIIEKRQSVAFWCNPISGHATLYWYQQILGQGPKLLIQFQNNGVVDDSQLPKDRFSAERLKGVDSTLKIQPAKLEDSAVYLCASSLFTLNNEQFFGPGTRLTVL.

This rearrangement joins TRBV18 to TRBJ1-1, with D unclear. Germline CDR1 reads KGHSH; CDR2 reads LQKENI. Trimming stripped 2 bases from V and 2 bases from J, with 6 bases between. The CDR3 is 13 amino acids. The CDR3 here is CASSPVGNTEAFF. The CDR3 bases are TGTGCCAGCTCACCAGTGGGAAACACTGAAGCTTTCTTT.

The chain recombines TRBV5-8 with TRBJ1-4; D is unresolved. Trimming pared 2 bases from V and 2 bases from J, leaving 7 bases between. CDR3 length equals 14 residues. The germline V gene encodes CDR1 SGHTS and CDR2 YDEGEE. CDR3 amino acids: CASSFPNTNEKLFF. The CDR3 bases are TGTGCCAGCAGCTTCCCGAATACTAATGAAAAACTGTTTTTT.

The rearrangement uses TRBV5-1 and TRBJ1-3; weak D call: TRBD1 (6 bases). The CDR3 is made up of 15 amino acids. The germline V gene has CDR1 SGHRS and CDR2 YFSETQ. V was trimmed by 5 bases and J by 7 bases, leaving 19 bases between them. In DNA, the CDR3 is TGCGCCAGCAGATCCGGGACACAGCTAAAGAACACCATATATTTT. Amino acid sequence: CASRSGTQLKNTIYF.

This clone showed up just once. J is TRBJ1-1 and V is TRBV6-5; D gene ambiguous. Germline V CDR1 and CDR2: MNHEY, SVGAGI. The CDR3 length is 14 residues. Trimming took 8 bases from V and 0 from J, leaving 13 bases between them. This CDR3 reads CASFRLSVNTEAFF. Written as DNA, the CDR3 is TGTGCCAGCTTTAGGCTATCAGTGAACACTGAAGCTTTCTTT.

This rearrangement joins TRBV27 to TRBJ1-5, with no clear D. The V gene's germline CDR1 is MNHEY and CDR2 SMNVEV (reference sequence). V lost 4 bases to trimming and J lost 1 base, with 17 bases between them. This CDR3 comprises 17 residues. The CDR3 bases are TGTGCCAGCAGTTCCAACCTCAACAGTATAAGCAATCAGCCCCAGCATTTT. It encodes CASSSNLNSISNQPQHF.

This rearrangement joins TRBV5-5 to TRBJ1-1, with TRBD1 identical over 7 bases. The germline V gene encodes CDR1 SGHKS and CDR2 YYEKEE (reference sequence). Trimming at V came to 2 bases and at J to 0 bases, leaving 13 bases not matched to a gene. This CDR3 spans 18 amino acids. The CDR3 coding sequence is TGTGCCAGCAGCTTCAGGGGGGGCCCGATTATTATGAACACTGAAGCTTTCTTT. Residues: CASSFRGGPIIMNTEAFF. The full variable domain, with the rest looked up from reference TRBV5-5 and TRBJ1-1, is DAGVTQSPTHLIKTRGQQVTLRCSPISGHKSVSWYQQVLGQGPQFIFQYYEKEERGRGNFPDRFSARQFPNYSSELNVNALLLGDSALYLCASSFRGGPIIMNTEAFFGQGTRLTVV.

This clone was recorded once. V gene TRBV11-2 combines with J gene TRBJ2-5; maybe TRBD1 (6 bases). Trimming shortened V by 5 bases and J by 2 bases, and 9 bases separated the two germline ends. The CDR3 contains 13 residues. Germline CDR1 SGHAT, CDR2 FQNNGV. CDR3 region: CASSLGQQETQYF. Written as DNA, the CDR3 is TGTGCCAGCAGCCTGGGACAACAAGAGACCCAGTACTTC.

This clone appeared once. V is TRBV4-3 and J is TRBJ1-1, with TRBD1 identical over 8 bases. V lost 4 bases and J lost 4; bases outside the gene matches: 2. CDR3 size: 13 residues. The germline gives CDR1 LGHNA, CDR2 YSLEER. The CDR3 DNA reads as TGCGCCAGCAGCCTCGACAGGGGCACTGAAGCTTTCTTT. Translation gives CASSLDRGTEAFF.